Listed here are 22 T cell receptor beta chains from one sample, sequenced in a study of OX40 agonist ivuxolimab in advanced cancers. Clones were sequenced by immunoSEQ multiplex PCR, and TCRdb holds only the in-frame ones, with some missing. The data show some 90,000 clones, with over 75% seen just once and 0.3% to 0.35% held by the top ten. This specimen consisted of CD4+ or CD8+ T cells sorted from blood, obtained in a trial of the OX40 agonist ivuxolimab. These receptors were obtained from an adult with an advanced solid tumor such as melanoma, head and neck, liver or kidney cancer.

CDR3 DNA sequence: TGTGCCAGCAGTTATCCTCCGACTGATACGCAGTATTTT. It specifies CASSYPPTDTQYF. This chain uses TRBV25-1 with TRBJ2-3; D not resolved. The CDR3 is 13 residues long. Germline lookup yields CDR1 MGHDK and CDR2 SYGVNS. V was clipped by 5 bases and J by 6 bases, with 12 bases between them.

This chain uses TRBV19 with TRBJ2-5, with D possibly being TRBD2 (7 bases). Per the germline V gene, CDR1 is LNHDA and CDR2 is SQIVND (reference sequence). The germline V and J ends were trimmed by 5 bases and 2 bases, with 21 bases remaining between them. The CDR3 extends over 17 amino acids. The CDR3 coding sequence is TGTGCCAGTAGTCGAACGGCGGGGGCCGCAGAGCAAGAGACCCAGTACTTC. This encodes CASSRTAGAAEQETQYF.

The chain is built from TRBV30 and TRBJ1-3; the D is unclear. Trimming left V 4 bases short and J 3 bases short, with 7 bases between. Per germline, CDR1 GTSNPN and CDR2 SVGIG (reference sequence). This CDR3 is 12 amino acids long. CDR3 nucleotides: TGTGCCTGGAATGGCCGTGGAAACACCATATATTTT. Its protein product is CAWNGRGNTIYF.

V and J are TRBV6-5 and TRBJ2-7; possible D gene TRBD2, 5 bases. The germline gives CDR1 MNHEY, CDR2 SVGAGI. The ends were cut back, 6 bases at V and 0 bases at J, with 9 bases in the middle. CDR3 length equals 13 residues. This CDR3 is CASSVGLSYEQYF. CDR3 sequence (DNA): TGTGCCAGCAGCGTCGGACTCTCCTACGAGCAGTACTTC.

J is TRBJ2-3 and V is TRBV30; no reliable D call. Trimming removed 4 bases at V and 6 bases at J, with 11 bases between. Looked up from germline, CDR1 is GTSNPN and CDR2 is SVGIG (reference sequence). CDR3 length: 12 amino acids. CDR3 sequence reads: CAWNYKTDTQYF. The CDR3 nucleotides are TGTGCCTGGAATTACAAAACCGATACGCAGTATTTT.

This sequence joins TRBV7-8 and TRBJ1-5; TRBD1 might be the D (6 bases). The CDR3 runs 14 residues. V lost 6 bases to trimming and J lost 5 bases, with 14 bases between them. Germline-derived CDR1 and CDR2 are SGHVS and FQNEAQ. CDR3 in DNA: TGTGCCAGCAGGCTACAGGGTTCGCATCAGCCCCAGCATTTT. Translating gives CASRLQGSHQPQHF.

V is TRBV7-9 and J is TRBJ1-3, with 8 bases matching TRBD1. Germline values: CDR1 SEHNR, CDR2 FQNEAQ (reference sequence). CDR3 size: 17 residues. Losses at the gene ends were 3 bases for V and 2 bases for J; bases not matched to a gene: 9. CDR3: CASSLGVSGGTGNTIYF. The CDR3 bases are TGTGCCAGCAGCTTGGGCGTTTCAGGGGGCACTGGAAACACCATATATTTT.

J is TRBJ1-1 and V is TRBV7-6; D call uncertain. Germline CDR1 reads SGHVS; CDR2 reads FNYEAQ. The CDR3 consists of 13 residues. Trimming shortened V by 2 bases and J by 0 bases, and 4 bases separated the two germline ends. Here the CDR3 reads CASSLQMNTEAFF. DNA of the CDR3: TGTGCCAGCAGCTTACAGATGAACACTGAAGCTTTCTTT.

This clone has only a few counts. The chain links TRBV7-6 to TRBJ2-2; D is undetermined. The CDR3 contains 15 residues. Germline V gene lookup returns CDR1 SGHVS and CDR2 FNYEAQ. The V end lost 6 bases, the J end lost 5 bases, and 16 bases lay between the germline ends. Here the CDR3 DNA reads TGTGCCAGCAGGATGTCCCCGCTGGGAACCGGGGAGCTGTTTTTT. Translating it yields CASRMSPLGTGELFF.

The CDR3 loop is CASSLLQGGNSPLHF. DNA for the CDR3: TGTGCCAGCAGTTTACTGCAGGGGGGTAATTCACCCCTCCACTTT. The chain employs TRBV28 and TRBJ1-6; 7 bases are shared with TRBD1. Germline V gene lookup returns CDR1 MDHEN and CDR2 SYDVKM. The J segment lost 6 bases and the V segment lost 2 bases, leaving 4 bases of the junction unmatched. The CDR3 contains 15 residues. Based on the CDR3 plus reference TRBV28 and TRBJ1-6, the full variable domain is DVKVTQSSRYLVKRTGEKVFLECVQDMDHENMFWYRQDPGLGLRLIYFSYDVKMKEKGDIPEGYSVSREKKERFSLILESASTNQTSMYLCASSLLQGGNSPLHFGNGTRLTVT.

The chain uses TRBV5-1 and TRBJ1-4, with TRBD1 identical over 8 bases. The CDR3 has 15 amino acids. Germline loops: CDR1 SGHRS, CDR2 YFSETQ. J gave up 7 bases and V 2 bases, and 7 bases lay outside the gene matches. Here the CDR3 DNA reads TGCGCCAGCAGCTTAAGTCAGGGGGCAGGTGAAAAACTGTTTTTT. This gives the protein CASSLSQGAGEKLFF.

There are a few counts of this clone. The chain has TRBV6-4 and TRBJ1-1; D may be TRBD1 (5 bases). Germline CDR1 and CDR2: MRHNA and SNTAGT. Trimming cost V 10 bases and J 4 bases, with 19 bases left between them. The CDR3 runs 14 residues. The CDR3 sequence: CATKPSNGGTEAFF. The CDR3 DNA follows: TGTGCCACAAAACCTTCGAACGGGGGCACTGAAGCTTTCTTT.

V gene TRBV19 combines with J gene TRBJ1-4; D unresolved. V gave up 3 bases and J gave up 2 bases, with 10 bases separating them. Germline assignment: CDR1 LNHDA and CDR2 SQIVND (reference sequence). This CDR3 is 15 amino acids long. The chain's CDR3 is CASSMIGNTNEKLFF. The DNA of the CDR3 is TGTGCCAGTAGTATGATCGGAAACACTAATGAAAAACTGTTTTTT.

The chain uses TRBV18 and TRBJ2-5, with D hard to call. Germline assignment: CDR1 KGHSH and CDR2 LQKENI. The CDR3 loop spans 13 amino acids. Trimming left V 2 bases short and J 2 bases short, with 6 bases between. The CDR3 sequence is CASSPNYQETQYF. Written as DNA, the CDR3 is TGTGCCAGCTCACCAAACTATCAAGAGACCCAGTACTTC.

The rearrangement links TRBV6-6 to TRBJ2-2; D is uncertain. V was shortened by 8 bases and J by 1 base, with 8 bases between the two germline ends. The germline CDR1 and CDR2 sequences are MNHNY and SVGAGI (reference sequence). This CDR3 spans 13 amino acids. CDR3 loop: CASLRQNTGELFF. The CDR3 DNA follows: TGTGCCAGCCTTAGACAGAACACCGGGGAGCTGTTTTTT.

This sequence joins TRBV4-2 and TRBJ1-1; no firm D call. The ends were cut back, 0 bases at V and 7 bases at J, with 12 bases in the middle. The CDR3 has 14 residues. Germline V gene data show CDR1 as LGHNA and CDR2 as YNFKEQ. The CDR3 spells CASSQEPPGGEAFF. In DNA, the CDR3 is TGTGCCAGCAGCCAAGAGCCCCCCGGTGGTGAAGCTTTCTTT.

The V and J genes are TRBV19 and TRBJ2-7; D is unclear. CDR3 length equals 12 residues. The ends were cut back, 0 bases at V and 9 bases at J, with 9 bases in the middle. Germline V gene data show CDR1 as LNHDA and CDR2 as SQIVND (reference sequence). In DNA, the CDR3 is TGTGCCAGTAGTATAGACCCCCTTCGGCAGTACTTC. Residues: CASSIDPLRQYF.

The chain is built from TRBV6-4 and TRBJ2-3, with TRBD2 matching over 10 bases. J lost 6 bases, V lost 3 bases, and 0 bases had no gene match. CDR3 size: 13 residues. From germline, CDR1 is MRHNA and CDR2 SNTAGT. CDR3 protein: CASSEGLADTQYF. The CDR3 bases are TGTGCCAGCAGTGAGGGACTAGCGGATACGCAGTATTTT.

V gene TRBV4-2 combines with J gene TRBJ2-4; 8 nucleotides match TRBD2. V dropped 4 bases and J dropped 0; count of bases not matched to a gene: 5. The CDR3 consists of 16 residues. The germline gives CDR1 LGHNA, CDR2 YNFKEQ. CDR3 nucleotides: TGTGCCAGCAGCCTACTAGCGGACCTAGCCAAAAACATTCAGTACTTC. Encoded protein: CASSLLADLAKNIQYF.

This clone was observed a single time. This sequence joins TRBV6-5 and TRBJ1-2, with D hard to call. V lost 5 bases to trimming and J lost 10 bases, with 20 bases between them. This CDR3 is 14 amino acids long. Germline V CDR1 and CDR2: MNHEY, SVGAGI. CDR3 loop: CASSRSGRFSDYTF. The CDR3 nucleotides are TGTGCCAGCAGTCGTTCGGGGAGGTTTAGTGACTACACCTTC.

This clone was observed once. This chain links TRBV28 with TRBJ1-1; TRBD1 aligns across 8 bases. Germline CDR1 is MDHEN and CDR2 is SYDVKM. The length of the CDR3 is 16 residues. J was trimmed by 1 base and V by 8 bases; bases with no gene match: 12. The CDR3 nucleotides read TGTGCCAGCGGAGCCCCAGGGGGCCGGGGGAACACTGAAGCTTTCTTT. It yields the protein CASGAPGGRGNTEAFF.

The chain has TRBV11-2 and TRBJ1-2; 8 nucleotides agree with TRBD1. Germline values: CDR1 SGHAT, CDR2 FQNNGV. This CDR3 has 16 residues. V dropped 2 bases and J dropped 0; count of bases not matched to a gene: 5. This chain's CDR3 is CASSLTQGAANYGYTF. The CDR3 DNA sequence: TGTGCCAGCAGCTTAACCCAGGGGGCTGCTAACTATGGCTACACCTTC.